This TCR beta chain was found in a study of blood T cells in healthy people across ages. Germline V gene data show CDR1 as SQVTM and CDR2 as ANQGSEA. CDR3 length: 13 residues. V lost 7 bases to trimming and J lost 4 bases; unmatched junction nucleotides: 9. The second PCR ran about 6 to 11 cycles with a sample-barcoded 5' primer and J-beta primers. One entry per CDR3 protein results from TCRdb running MiXCR on the 5' RACE reads. The data contain around 1,000,000 distinct CDR3 sequences, roughly a quarter of them singletons. The donors, healthy Caucasians from Russia, were aged roughly 6 to 95. The same data also went into a second study, on T cells of mothers and their children.

The TCR was taken from a girl aged 2 to 10 in good health. Sequenced: blood. The J gene is TRBJ2-7, the V gene TRBV29-1; 8 bases align to TRBD1. CDR3 amino acids: CSAKGQELYEQYF. CDR3 sequence (DNA): TGCAGCGCGAAGGGACAGGAGCTTTACGAGCAGTACTTC.